Shown below are 20 T cell receptor beta chains from a single sample sequenced in a study of T-cell memory formation after mild COVID-19. TCRdb redid the calling of the 5' RACE reads with MiXCR, one entry per CDR3 protein. The sample lists about 240,000 distinct CDR3 sequences, roughly a tenth seen once, with under 25% in the top ten. Sequencing was carried out using PBMCs or a T cell subset sorted from them (not recorded which). Receptors were obtained from a man aged 18 to 29 who had mild COVID-19 (a few samples of this study predate the infection). Cell type and time point are not known.

The table lists this clonotype with many counts. The chain recombines TRBV5-1 with TRBJ2-5; 10 bases fit TRBD2. V dropped 1 base and J dropped 5; count of bases not matched to a gene: 5. CDR3 length equals 15 residues. The germline gives CDR1 SGHRS, CDR2 YFSETQ. The CDR3 loop reads CASSLQGTSVETQYF. The CDR3 bases are TGCGCCAGCAGCTTGCAGGGGACTAGCGTCGAGACCCAGTACTTC.

CDR3 sequence: CASSPVYTDTQYF. CDR3 sequence (DNA): TGTGCCAGCAGCCCGGTTTACACAGATACGCAGTATTTT. The chain carries TRBV7-2 and TRBJ2-3, with D uncertain. CDR1 is SGHTA, CDR2 FQGNSA, per germline. V was cut by 5 bases and J by 2 bases, with 8 bases left in between. CDR3 length: 13 amino acids.

In its sample, this clonotype was seen many times. This chain joins TRBV5-6 and TRBJ2-4, with no clear D. Per germline, CDR1 SGHDT and CDR2 YYEEEE. This CDR3 region has 12 residues. Trimming removed 3 bases from V and 7 bases from J, with 8 bases in between. The CDR3 region is CASSSTLNIQYF. CDR3 DNA: TGTGCCAGCAGCTCAACTTTGAACATTCAGTACTTC.

The sample holds a few counts of this clonotype. The V call is TRBV7-2, the J call TRBJ2-7; weak D call: TRBD2 (6 bases). Germline V gene lookup returns CDR1 SGHTA and CDR2 FQGNSA. Trimming cost V 0 bases and J 4 bases, with 7 bases left between them. The CDR3 spans 13 residues. CDR3 coding DNA: TGTGCCAGCAGCTTAGCGGCGGGGTACGAGCAGTACGTC. Translating it yields CASSLAAGYEQYV.

This clonotype was recorded a few times. This sequence joins TRBV6-2 or TRBV6-3 and TRBJ2-1; unclear D gene. V was clipped by 5 bases and J by 12 bases, with 11 bases between them. CDR1 and CDR2 from the germline V gene are MNHEY and SVGEGT. CDR3 length: 11 residues. Here the CDR3 reads CASSLGIRQFF. The CDR3 region has the DNA TGTGCCAGCAGTCTGGGAATACGGCAGTTCTTC.

This clonotype occurred a few times. This chain links TRBV28 with TRBJ1-5; D remains unclear. V lost 8 bases, J lost 10 bases, and 15 bases lay in between. CDR1 and CDR2 from the germline V gene are MDHEN and SYDVKM. The CDR3 length is 12 residues. Here the CDR3 reads CASSVLHQPQHF. As DNA, the CDR3 is TGTGCCAGCTCCGTACTCCACCAACCCCAGCATTTT.

This clonotype was found a few times. V gene TRBV5-6 combines with J gene TRBJ2-1; TRBD2 agrees at 7 bases. The CDR3 totals 16 residues. Trimming removed 4 bases from V and 9 bases from J; junction bases left unmatched: 16. CDR1 and CDR2 from the germline V gene are SGHDT and YYEEEE. The CDR3 DNA follows: TGTGCCAGCAGCCCAATCGGGAAGGGGCTAGCGGCTGAGCAGTTCTTC. Protein: CASSPIGKGLAAEQFF.

This clonotype was counted only a few times. The chain joins TRBV6-1 to TRBJ1-1; D perhaps matches TRBD1 (5 bases). There are 15 residues in the CDR3. Germline V lookup: CDR1 MNHNS, CDR2 SASEGT. Trimming took 6 bases from V and 4 from J, leaving 18 bases between them. CDR3 in DNA: TGTGCCAGCAGCAAAGGAGGGGACGGTTCCACTGAAGCTTTCTTT. As protein: CASSKGGDGSTEAFF.

The table lists this clonotype with a few counts. The V and J genes are TRBV20-1 and TRBJ2-2; D unresolved. Germline lookup yields CDR1 DFQATT and CDR2 SNEGSKA (reference sequence). V was shortened by 3 bases and J by 2 bases, with 4 bases between the two germline ends. The CDR3 contains 12 residues. Here the CDR3 reads CSASTNTGELFF. The CDR3 region has the DNA TGCAGTGCTAGCACCAACACCGGGGAGCTGTTTTTT.

This clonotype was observed many times. V gene TRBV7-2 combines with J gene TRBJ1-2; D may be TRBD1 (5 bases). Trimming cost V 2 bases and J 8 bases, with 12 bases left between them. Germline CDR1 is SGHTA and CDR2 is FQGNSA. This CDR3 contains 13 residues. The CDR3 is CASSLTRGKGYTF. The CDR3 DNA follows: TGTGCCAGCAGCTTAACCCGGGGGAAGGGCTACACCTTC.

This clonotype was counted only a few times. The junction and the germline gene differ at one end; a read error may be behind it. J is TRBJ1-6 and V is TRBV15; TRBD1 aligns across 10 bases. This CDR3 region has 19 residues. Germline CDR1 and CDR2: LNHNV and YYDKDF (reference sequence). The CDR3: CVTSSDRDRGWNYNSPLHF. The CDR3 nucleotides read TGTGTCACCAGCAGTGACCGGGACAGGGGATGGAACTATAATTCACCCCTCCACTTT.

This clonotype was observed a handful of times. The chain recombines TRBV5-1 with TRBJ2-3, with D uncertain. The CDR3 contains 12 residues. Trimming took off 2 bases at V and 2 bases at J, with 3 bases between the two ends. The germline V gene has CDR1 SGHRS and CDR2 YFSETQ. The CDR3 bases are TGCGCCAGCAGCTTCCACACAGATACGCAGTATTTT. This sequence encodes CASSFHTDTQYF. Supplemented by reference TRBV5-1 and TRBJ2-3, the full variable domain reads KAGVTQTPRYLIKTRGQQVTLSCSPISGHRSVSWYQQTPGQGLQFLFEYFSETQRNKGNFPGRFSGRQFSNSRSEMNVSTLELGDSALYLCASSFHTDTQYFGPGTRLTVL.

The chain has TRBV6-1 and TRBJ1-6; no clear D. The CDR3 covers 15 residues. V lost 2 bases and J 9 bases, leaving 14 bases between the germline ends. Germline V lookup: CDR1 MNHNS, CDR2 SASEGT. DNA of the CDR3: TGTGCCAGCAGTGAACTCACCCAAGGAAGTTCACCCCTCCACTTT. Translating gives CASSELTQGSSPLHF.

There are many counts of this clonotype. The V and J genes are TRBV7-9 and TRBJ1-1, with 7 bases aligning to TRBD1. The CDR3 has 15 amino acids. Germline values: CDR1 SEHNR, CDR2 FQNEAQ (reference sequence). With 5 bases clipped from V and 2 bases from J, the junction kept 8 bases outside the gene matches. CDR3 amino acids: CASSPRRDSNTEAFF. DNA of the CDR3: TGTGCCAGCAGCCCACGGAGGGACAGTAACACTGAAGCTTTCTTT.

This clonotype was picked up a small number of times. The CDR3 bases are TGTGCCAGCAGTTTCGAGGGTATCGGGGACGAGCAGTACTTC. It specifies CASSFEGIGDEQYF. The chain recombines TRBV27 with TRBJ2-7; D is possibly TRBD2 (5 bases). Per germline, CDR1 MNHEY and CDR2 SMNVEV (reference sequence). V was shortened by 3 bases and J by 5 bases, with 14 bases between the two germline ends. The CDR3 spans 14 residues.

This clonotype has just a few counts. The gene calls are TRBV20-1 and TRBJ2-7, with 9 bases identical to TRBD2. CDR1 and CDR2 from the germline V gene are DFQATT and SNEGSKA (reference sequence). The CDR3 extends over 14 amino acids. Trimming at V came to 4 bases and at J to 3 bases, leaving 7 bases not matched to a gene. This chain's CDR3 is CSAIGQRGDYEQYF. Here the CDR3 DNA reads TGCAGTGCTATTGGGCAGCGGGGGGACTACGAGCAGTACTTC.

In this sample, this clonotype turned up a few times. This chain links TRBV5-1 with TRBJ2-7, with a tentative D call TRBD2 (5 bases). This CDR3 is built from 14 residues. In germline, CDR1 is SGHRS, CDR2 YFSETQ. Trimming shortened V by 4 bases and J by 6 bases, and 17 bases separated the two germline ends. The CDR3 region is CASSHGDGEREQYF. CDR3 nucleotides: TGCGCCAGCAGCCACGGGGATGGGGAGCGCGAGCAGTACTTC.

The table lists this clonotype with many counts. The chain recombines TRBV5-1 with TRBJ2-3; 8 nucleotides agree with TRBD1. With V trimmed by 0 bases and J by 3 bases, 0 bases remained unmatched. CDR1 and CDR2 (germline): SGHRS, YFSETQ. CDR3 size: 14 residues. The chain's CDR3 is CASSLGTGTDTQYF. CDR3 bases: TGCGCCAGCAGCTTGGGGACAGGGACAGATACGCAGTATTTT.

This clonotype was seen a handful of times. The J gene is TRBJ2-2, the V gene TRBV5-1; D is uncertain. The ends were cut back, 1 base at V and 2 bases at J, with 6 bases in the middle. CDR1 SGHRS and CDR2 YFSETQ come from the germline V gene. The CDR3 runs to 14 residues. Here the CDR3 reads CASSLRINTGELFF. For the CDR3, the DNA is TGCGCCAGCAGCTTGAGGATCAACACCGGGGAGCTGTTTTTT.

The CDR3 DNA is TGTGCCAGCAGTTTGAAGGGTAGGAATTCACCCCTCCACTTT. Residues: CASSLKGRNSPLHF. The V and J genes are TRBV12-3 or TRBV12-4 and TRBJ1-6; D gene uncertain. Trimming took off 3 bases at V and 7 bases at J, with 10 bases between the two ends. This CDR3 is built from 14 residues.